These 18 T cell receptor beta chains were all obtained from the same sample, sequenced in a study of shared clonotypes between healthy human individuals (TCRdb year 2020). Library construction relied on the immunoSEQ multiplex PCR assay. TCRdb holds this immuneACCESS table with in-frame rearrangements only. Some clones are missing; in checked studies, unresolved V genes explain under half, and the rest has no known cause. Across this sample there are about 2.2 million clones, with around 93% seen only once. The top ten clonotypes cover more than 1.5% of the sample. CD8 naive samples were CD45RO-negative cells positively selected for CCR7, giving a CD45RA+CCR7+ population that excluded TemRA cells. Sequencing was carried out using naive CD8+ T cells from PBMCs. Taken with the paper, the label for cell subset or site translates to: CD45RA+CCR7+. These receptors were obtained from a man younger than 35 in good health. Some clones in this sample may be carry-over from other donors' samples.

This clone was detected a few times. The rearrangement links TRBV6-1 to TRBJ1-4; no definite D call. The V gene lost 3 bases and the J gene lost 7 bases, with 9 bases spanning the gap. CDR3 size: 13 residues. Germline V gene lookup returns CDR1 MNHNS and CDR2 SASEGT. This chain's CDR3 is CASSDPLTEKLFF. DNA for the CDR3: TGTGCCAGCAGTGACCCCTTGACTGAAAAACTGTTTTTT.

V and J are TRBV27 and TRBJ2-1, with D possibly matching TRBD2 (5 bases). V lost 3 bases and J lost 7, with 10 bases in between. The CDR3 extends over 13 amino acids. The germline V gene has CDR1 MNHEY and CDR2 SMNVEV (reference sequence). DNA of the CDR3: TGTGCCAGCAGTTTTTTAGCGATGAATGAGCAGTTCTTC. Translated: CASSFLAMNEQFF.

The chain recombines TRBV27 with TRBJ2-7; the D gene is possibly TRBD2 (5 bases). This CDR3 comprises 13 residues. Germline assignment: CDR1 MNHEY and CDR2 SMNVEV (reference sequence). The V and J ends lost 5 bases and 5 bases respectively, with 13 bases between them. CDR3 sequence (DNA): TGTGCCAGCAGTCCCGTCGGGATCCACGAGCAGTACTTC. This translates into CASSPVGIHEQYF.

The CDR3 region has the DNA TGTGCCAGCAGAGACCCGGGACGGAGTGCTAGTGAAGCTTTCTTT. This sequence encodes CASRDPGRSASEAFF. The V and J genes are TRBV6-6 and TRBJ1-1; D might be TRBD1 (5 bases). The V end lost 6 bases, the J end lost 7 bases, and 21 bases lay between the germline ends. The CDR3 is made up of 15 amino acids. The V gene's germline CDR1 is MNHNY and CDR2 SVGAGI (reference sequence).

CDR3 sequence (DNA): TGTGCCAGCAGTCTACTCCCGGGACAGGGCTCCTACAATGAGCAGTTCTTC. Encoded protein: CASSLLPGQGSYNEQFF. The V gene is TRBV27, the J gene TRBJ2-1, with 9 nucleotides matching TRBD1. Germline loops: CDR1 MNHEY, CDR2 SMNVEV (reference sequence). This CDR3 contains 17 residues. J was trimmed by 0 bases and V by 5 bases; bases with no gene match: 8.

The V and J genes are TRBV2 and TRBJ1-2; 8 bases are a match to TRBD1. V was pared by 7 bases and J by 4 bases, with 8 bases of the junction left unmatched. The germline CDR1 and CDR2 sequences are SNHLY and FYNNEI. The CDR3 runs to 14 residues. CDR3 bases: TGTGCCAGCAATTCAGGACAGGGTGGCTATGGCTACACCTTC. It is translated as CASNSGQGGYGYTF. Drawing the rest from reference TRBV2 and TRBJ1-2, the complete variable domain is EPEVTQTPSHQVTQMGQEVILRCVPISNHLYFYWYRQILGQKVEFLVSFYNNEISEKSEIFDDQFSVERPDGSNFTLKIRSTKLEDSAMYFCASNSGQGGYGYTFGSGTRLTVV.

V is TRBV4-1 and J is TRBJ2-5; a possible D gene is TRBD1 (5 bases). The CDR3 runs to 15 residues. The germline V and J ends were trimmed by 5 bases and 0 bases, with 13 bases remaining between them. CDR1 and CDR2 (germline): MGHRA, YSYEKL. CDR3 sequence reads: CASSSEDSNQETQYF. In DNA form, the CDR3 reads TGCGCCAGCAGCTCCGAAGACAGTAACCAAGAGACCCAGTACTTC.

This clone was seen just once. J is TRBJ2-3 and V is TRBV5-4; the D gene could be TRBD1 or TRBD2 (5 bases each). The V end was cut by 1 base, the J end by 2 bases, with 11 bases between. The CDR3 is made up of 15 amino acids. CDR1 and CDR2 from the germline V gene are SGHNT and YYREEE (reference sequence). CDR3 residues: CASSLWGKATDTQYF. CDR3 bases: TGTGCCAGCAGCTTGTGGGGGAAGGCCACAGATACGCAGTATTTT.

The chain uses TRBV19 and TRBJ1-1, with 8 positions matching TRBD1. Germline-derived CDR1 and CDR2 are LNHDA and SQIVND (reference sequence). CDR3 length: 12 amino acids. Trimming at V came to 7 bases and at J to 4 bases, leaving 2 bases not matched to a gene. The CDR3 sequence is CASNQGATEAFF. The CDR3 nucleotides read TGTGCCAGTAATCAGGGGGCCACTGAAGCTTTCTTT.

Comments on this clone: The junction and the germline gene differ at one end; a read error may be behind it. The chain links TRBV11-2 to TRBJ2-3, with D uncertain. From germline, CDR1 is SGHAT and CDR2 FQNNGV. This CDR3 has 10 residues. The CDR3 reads CASSLDALSF. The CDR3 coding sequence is TGTGCCAGCAGCTTAGACGCCCTTAGTTTT.

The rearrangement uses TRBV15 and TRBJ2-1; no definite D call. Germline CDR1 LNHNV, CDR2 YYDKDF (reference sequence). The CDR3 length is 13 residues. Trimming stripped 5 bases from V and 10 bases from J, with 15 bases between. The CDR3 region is CATSFRVQEEQFF. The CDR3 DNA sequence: TGTGCCACCAGCTTCCGGGTCCAAGAGGAGCAGTTCTTC.

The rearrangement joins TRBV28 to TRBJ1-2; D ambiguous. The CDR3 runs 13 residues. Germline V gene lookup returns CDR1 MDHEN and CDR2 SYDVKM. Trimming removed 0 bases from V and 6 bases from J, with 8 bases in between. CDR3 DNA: TGTGCCAGCAGTTTATGGGGTCGGGATGGCTACACCTTC. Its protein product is CASSLWGRDGYTF.

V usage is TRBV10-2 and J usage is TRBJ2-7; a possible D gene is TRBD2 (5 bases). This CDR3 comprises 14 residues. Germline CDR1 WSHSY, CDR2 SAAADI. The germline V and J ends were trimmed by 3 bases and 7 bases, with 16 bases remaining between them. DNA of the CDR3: TGCGCCAGCAGTGATCGGACTCCCCTTGGGGAGCAGTACTTC. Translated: CASSDRTPLGEQYF.

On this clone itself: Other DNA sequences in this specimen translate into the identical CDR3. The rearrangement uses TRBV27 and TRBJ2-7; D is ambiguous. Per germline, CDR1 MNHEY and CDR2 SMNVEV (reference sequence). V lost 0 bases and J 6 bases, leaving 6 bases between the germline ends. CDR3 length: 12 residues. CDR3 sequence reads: CASSLSSGEQYF. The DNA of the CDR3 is TGTGCCAGCAGTTTATCATCTGGCGAGCAGTACTTC.

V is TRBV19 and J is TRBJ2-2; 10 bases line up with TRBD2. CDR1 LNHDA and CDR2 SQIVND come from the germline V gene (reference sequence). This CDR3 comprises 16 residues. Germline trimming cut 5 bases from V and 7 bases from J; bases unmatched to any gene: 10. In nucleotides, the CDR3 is TGTGCCAGTAGTCCACGGGCTAGCGGGAGTGTCGGGGAGCTGTTTTTT. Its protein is CASSPRASGSVGELFF.

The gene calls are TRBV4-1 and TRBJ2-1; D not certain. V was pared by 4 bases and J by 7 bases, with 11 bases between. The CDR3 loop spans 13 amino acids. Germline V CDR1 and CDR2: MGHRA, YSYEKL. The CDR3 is CASSPLGGNEQFF. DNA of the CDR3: TGCGCCAGCAGCCCCCTGGGCGGAAATGAGCAGTTCTTC.

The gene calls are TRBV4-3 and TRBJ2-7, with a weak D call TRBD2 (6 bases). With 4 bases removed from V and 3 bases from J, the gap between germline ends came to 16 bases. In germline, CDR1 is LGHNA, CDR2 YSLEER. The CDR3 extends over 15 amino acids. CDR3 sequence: CASSPSAGTSYEQYF. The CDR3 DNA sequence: TGCGCCAGCAGCCCCAGTGCGGGGACCAGCTACGAGCAGTACTTC.

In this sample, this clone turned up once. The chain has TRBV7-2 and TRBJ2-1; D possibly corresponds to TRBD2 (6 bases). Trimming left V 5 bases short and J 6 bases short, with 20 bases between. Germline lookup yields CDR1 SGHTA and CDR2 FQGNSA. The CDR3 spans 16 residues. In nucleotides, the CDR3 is TGTGCCAGCAGCGATAGAACCGGGACTCCTACCAATGAGCAGTTCTTC. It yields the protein CASSDRTGTPTNEQFF.